This T cell receptor beta chain appears in the sequencing data of a study of cytomegalovirus exposure and HLA in healthy donors. The V segment lost 5 bases and the J segment 1 base; nucleotides outside the gene matches: 4. From germline, CDR1 is SGHTA and CDR2 FQGNSA. The CDR3 extends over 14 amino acids. Researchers ran the PCR with 60 Vbeta and 13 Jbeta primers. Sequenced by immunoSEQ multiplex PCR; TCRdb stores in-frame clones only, minus some. Its clone listing holds fewer than 75,000 clones. The chain carries TRBV7-2 and TRBJ1-2; 7 positions match TRBD1. The specimen sequenced was PBMCs. The receptor comes from a boy between 10 and 17 years old in good health and CMV-seronegative. The CDR3 region has the DNA TGTGCCAGCAGCGCATGGGACAGTAACTATGGCTACACCTTC. Its translation: CASSAWDSNYGYTF.